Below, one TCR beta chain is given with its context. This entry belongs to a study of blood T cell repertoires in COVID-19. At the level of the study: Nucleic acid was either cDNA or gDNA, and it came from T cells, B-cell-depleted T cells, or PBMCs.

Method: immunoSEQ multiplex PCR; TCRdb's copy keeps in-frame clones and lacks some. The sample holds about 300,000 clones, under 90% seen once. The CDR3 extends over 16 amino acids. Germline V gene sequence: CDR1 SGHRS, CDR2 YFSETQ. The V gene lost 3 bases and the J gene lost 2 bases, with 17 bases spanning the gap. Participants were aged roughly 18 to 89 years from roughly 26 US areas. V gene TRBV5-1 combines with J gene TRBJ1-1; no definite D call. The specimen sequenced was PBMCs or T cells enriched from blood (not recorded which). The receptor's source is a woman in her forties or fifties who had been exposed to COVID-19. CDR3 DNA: TGCGCCAGCAGCTGGAGGGTGGAAACGACCAACACTGAAGCTTTCTTT. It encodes CASSWRVETTNTEAFF.